This T cell receptor beta chain was identified in a study of blood T cell repertoires in COVID-19 (dated by TCRdb to about 2020). Notes on the research overall: Collaborator samples came from the United States, Italy and Spain and covered acute and convalescent phases of COVID-19. The samples were drawn from two sources: the first 160 participants of the ongoing ImmuneRACE study, and fewer than 1,500 subjects contributed by 6 global collaborators. The prospective study material was composed of cDNA or gDNA derived from T cells, B-cell-depleted T cells, or PBMCs. Subjects who had been exposed to COVID-19, were actively infected with it, or had recovered from it provided the deeply sampled blood TCRbeta repertoires that made up the dataset. Sample metadata almost always included a de-identified subject ID, COVID-19 status, age in years and sex. The repertoires were made available in a free public database intended to serve as a resource for research on the immune response to SARS-CoV-2. Where HLA class I and class II types were available, the types were taken from metadata supplied by the sample provider, not from assay-based typing. Overall study results and their limits: The amount of clinical and demographic metadata varied by source and participant and was provided uncurated.

TCRbeta CDR3 regions were amplified from genomic DNA by means of the immunoSEQ Assay, a bias-controlled multiplex PCR. In the original analysis: The number of nucleated cells in each sample was estimated from the amplification of reference gene primers within the assay. To quantify the absolute abundance of each unique TCRbeta CDR3 rearrangement, sequence reads were collapsed and filtered. For each sample, productive Simpson clonality was calculated by taking the square root of Simpson's diversity index across productive rearrangements. TCRdb limited this immuneACCESS table to in-frame rearrangements with V and J called. A share of clones is missing; checked studies link under half to unresolved V genes, and the rest is unexplained. V and J calls and clone size are those listed in that table; D and trimming were worked out from the DNA. The sample table records fewer than 500,000 clones; 70% to 90% of these occur just once. Under 2.5% of the sample comes from the top ten.

About this clone itself: Its cognate antigen has yet to be identified. Base qualities are missing; no much larger clone stands one base away.

Enrolling through a virtual design, the prospective study's participants ranged in age from roughly 18 to 95 years and lived across approximately 25 United States geographic areas. To assign participants to cohorts, the prospective study relied on clinical history that participants themselves reported in a screening survey and a study questionnaire. Each participant in the prospective study had whole blood, serum and a nasopharyngeal or oropharyngeal swab collected by mobile phlebotomists. Over an approximately 2-month period, participants in the prospective study had the option of providing additional blood draws and questionnaires. Before DNA extraction, prospective study blood samples were shipped either frozen or at room temperature. CDR1 and CDR2 are drawn from the germline V gene: SNHLY, FYNNEI. The CDR3 contains 15 residues, cysteine and phenylalanine counted. CDR3 DNA is the only sequence kept; it has 45 bases, read in frame from the first base. V sheds 3 bases and J sheds 4 bases, leaving 13 bases between their ends.

The TCR comes from a woman aged 18-29 years with acute COVID-19. Recombination connected TRBV2 to TRBJ1-5; a tentative D call is TRBD1 (6 bases match). The source material was PBMCs or T cells enriched from blood (not recorded which). In nucleotide form, the sequence is TGTGCCAGCAGTGATCGAGGGACACCAAATCAGCCCCAGCATTTT. Its protein product is CASSDRGTPNQPQHF.